The present entry profiles one TCR beta chain with its context. Its antigen is not identified. These data come from a study of cytomegalovirus exposure and HLA in healthy donors. Whole-study results and caveats: Researchers reported that a few CMV-associated chains were confirmed in vitro as CMV antigen-specific. Within an earlier analysis, most TCR beta V segments proved productive either about 87% or about 30% of the time. CMV serostatus was the sole immune exposure data available.

In germline, CDR1 is SEHNR, CDR2 FQNEAQ (reference sequence). The CDR3 is 13 residues long. The V and J ends lost 5 bases and 4 bases respectively, with 10 bases between them. A multiplex PCR was run with 60 Vbeta primers and 13 Jbeta primers. Some clones are missing from TCRdb's copy, which holds only in-frame ones; the method was immunoSEQ multiplex PCR. The sample yields about 100,000 clones, approximately 74% seen once. This TCR was sampled from a female donor in good health and CMV-seropositive. The source material was PBMCs. The V gene is TRBV7-9, the J gene TRBJ2-3; D not certain. The CDR3 region is CASSPFSSDTQYF. The DNA of the CDR3 is TGTGCCAGCAGCCCCTTCTCCTCAGATACGCAGTATTTT. Full variable domain (outside the CDR3, taken from reference TRBV7-9 and TRBJ2-3): DTGVSQNPRHKITKRGQNVTFRCDPISEHNRLYWYRQTLGQGPEFLTYFQNEAQLEKSRLLSDRFSAERPKGSFSTLEIQRTEQGDSAMYLCASSPFSSDTQYFGPGTRLTVL.